One and the same sample provided the 17 T cell receptor beta chains below, sequenced in a study of T-cell memory formation after mild COVID-19. TCRdb reprocessed the 5' RACE reads with MiXCR, giving one entry per CDR3 protein. Among a few hundred thousand distinct CDR3 sequences listed, under 30% were seen once. Sample: PBMCs or a T cell subset sorted from them (not recorded which). The receptors originated from an adult woman who had mild COVID-19 (a few samples of this study predate the infection). Cell type and time point are not known.

V and J are TRBV12-3 or TRBV12-4 and TRBJ1-4; 8 bases match TRBD1. The ends lost 6 bases at V and 3 bases at J; junction bases unmatched: 9. The CDR3 totals 16 residues. DNA for the CDR3: TGTGCCAGCAGCCACTATCGACAGGGGTCTAATGAAAAACTGTTTTTT. Protein: CASSHYRQGSNEKLFF.

V usage is TRBV7-3 and J usage is TRBJ2-6; D is possibly TRBD1 (6 bases). The V end was cut by 5 bases, the J end by 1 base, with 15 bases between. Germline CDR1 and CDR2: SGHTA and FQGTGA. The CDR3 spans 17 residues. CDR3 bases: TGTGCCAGCAGCCGCCTAGGGGGAAGATCTGGGGCCAACGTCCTGACTTTC. Its translation is CASSRLGGRSGANVLTF.

This clonotype was seen a few times. The chain has TRBV5-1 and TRBJ2-5; D is possibly TRBD1 (5 bases). Trimming cost V 3 bases and J 5 bases, with 8 bases left between them. Looked up from germline, CDR1 is SGHRS and CDR2 is YFSETQ. The CDR3 is 12 amino acids. The CDR3 protein is CASSYNRETQYF. The CDR3 region has the DNA TGCGCCAGCAGCTATAACAGGGAGACCCAGTACTTC.

The chain uses TRBV27 and TRBJ2-2; possible D gene TRBD2, 7 bases. The CDR3 has 15 residues. The V gene lost 7 bases and the J gene lost 7 bases, with 19 bases spanning the gap. Germline V lookup: CDR1 MNHEY, CDR2 SMNVEV (reference sequence). The CDR3 DNA sequence: TGTGCCAGCATAGGTTTGGGGGGGCGCGTCGGGGAGCTGTTTTTT. The encoded protein is CASIGLGGRVGELFF.

This clonotype has ten or more counts. V and J are TRBV7-2 and TRBJ1-5; D not certain. V was trimmed by 4 bases and J by 0 bases, leaving 16 bases between them. CDR1 is SGHTA and CDR2 is FQGNSA in the germline V gene. This CDR3 has 17 amino acids. The DNA of the CDR3 is TGTGCCAGCAGCTCATCCTTAAGTCTTTATAGCAATCAGCCCCAGCATTTT. Protein: CASSSSLSLYSNQPQHF.

The V gene is TRBV4-3, the J gene TRBJ2-2; 15 bases map to TRBD2. J lost 6 bases, V lost 3 bases, and 5 bases had no gene match. There are 17 residues in the CDR3. Germline CDR1 LGHNA, CDR2 YSLEER. CDR3: CASSQGLAGGRAGELFF. The CDR3 coding sequence is TGCGCCAGCAGCCAGGGACTAGCGGGAGGTCGGGCCGGGGAGCTGTTTTTT.

This clonotype was seen a handful of times. The chain carries TRBV4-1 and TRBJ2-3; no clear D gene. In germline, CDR1 is MGHRA, CDR2 YSYEKL. Trimming pared 4 bases from V and 0 bases from J, leaving 17 bases between. The CDR3 extends over 17 amino acids. CDR3 in amino acids: CASSRSLVSTSTDTQYF. DNA for the CDR3: TGCGCCAGCAGCCGTTCCCTAGTGAGCACTAGCACAGATACGCAGTATTTT.

This clonotype was counted between two and nine times. The chain recombines TRBV5-1 with TRBJ2-7, with D tentatively TRBD2 (5 bases). V was pared by 4 bases and J by 0 bases, with 14 bases between. This CDR3 region has 15 residues. Per germline, CDR1 SGHRS and CDR2 YFSETQ. CDR3 region: CASSPTAGYSYEQYF. CDR3 bases: TGCGCCAGCAGCCCCACGGCGGGCTACTCCTACGAGCAGTACTTC.

This clonotype turned up a few times. This chain links TRBV5-1 with TRBJ2-5, with D possibly being TRBD2 (6 bases). Trimming shortened V by 7 bases and J by 3 bases, and 19 bases separated the two germline ends. The CDR3 sequence is 15 residues long. Germline V gene lookup returns CDR1 SGHRS and CDR2 YFSETQ. This chain's CDR3 is CASGMLTRTEETQYF. As DNA, the CDR3 is TGCGCCAGCGGTATGCTGACTAGAACGGAAGAGACCCAGTACTTC.

The rearrangement joins TRBV10-3 to TRBJ2-1; D may be TRBD1 or TRBD2 (5 bases each). CDR1 and CDR2 from the germline V gene are ENHRY and SYGVKD. This CDR3 comprises 20 residues. V was cut by 6 bases and J by 8 bases, with 35 bases left in between. The CDR3 region is CAISSLTRPGIVGDRDEQFF. The CDR3 nucleotides read TGTGCCATCAGCTCCCTCACCCGGCCTGGGATCGTGGGGGATCGAGATGAGCAGTTCTTC.

This clonotype was observed a handful of times. This chain links TRBV29-1 with TRBJ1-1; D not certain. Trimming removed 6 bases from V and 6 bases from J, with 8 bases in between. The CDR3 has 10 amino acids. CDR1 and CDR2 from the germline V gene are SQVTM and ANQGSEA. The CDR3 DNA reads as TGCAGCGTCGGGAGGGCTGAAGCTTTCTTT. Its protein is CSVGRAEAFF. Drawing the rest from reference TRBV29-1 and TRBJ1-1, the complete variable domain is SAVISQKPSRDICQRGTSLTIQCQVDSQVTMMFWYRQQPGQSLTLIATANQGSEATYESGFVIDKFPISRPNLTFSTLTVSNMSPEDSSIYLCSVGRAEAFFGQGTRLTVV.

This clonotype was counted between two and nine times. The chain combines TRBV12-3 or TRBV12-4 with TRBJ2-1, with 8 bases lining up with TRBD1. The CDR3 spans 15 residues. V shed 4 bases and J 4 bases; nucleotides not matched to a gene: 6. The chain's CDR3 is CASSSQDRVYNEQFF. In nucleotides, the CDR3 is TGTGCCAGCAGTTCCCAGGACAGGGTTTACAATGAGCAGTTCTTC.

The J gene is TRBJ2-5, the V gene TRBV20-1; D possibly corresponds to TRBD1 (6 bases). CDR1 and CDR2 from the germline V gene are DFQATT and SNEGSKA (reference sequence). V lost 5 bases and J 8 bases, leaving 12 bases between the germline ends. CDR3 length: 11 amino acids. CDR3 nucleotide sequence: TGCAGTGCTCAAAAGGGGGACACCCAGTACTTC. Protein: CSAQKGDTQYF.

The V and J genes are TRBV6-2 or TRBV6-3 and TRBJ2-2; 9 bases map to TRBD1. The CDR3 runs to 16 residues. V dropped 5 bases and J dropped 6; count of bases not matched to a gene: 10. Germline CDR1 is MNHEY and CDR2 is SVGEGT. CDR3 protein: CASSPRVRQGAGELFF. CDR3 sequence (DNA): TGTGCCAGCAGTCCGCGAGTTAGACAGGGGGCCGGGGAGCTGTTTTTT.

The chain carries TRBV4-3 and TRBJ1-2, with 8 positions matching TRBD1. The J segment lost 2 bases and the V segment lost 0 bases, leaving 8 bases of the junction unmatched. Germline V gene data show CDR1 as LGHNA and CDR2 as YSLEER. The CDR3 is 17 amino acids. CDR3 loop: CASSQEKTTGGNYGYTF. CDR3 in DNA: TGCGCCAGCAGCCAAGAAAAGACAACAGGGGGGAACTATGGCTACACCTTC.

Only a few counts were recorded for this clonotype. This chain connects TRBV5-6 to TRBJ2-3; TRBD1 matches 8 bases. CDR1 is SGHDT and CDR2 is YYEEEE in the germline V gene. The CDR3 loop spans 15 amino acids. Trimming at V came to 4 bases and at J to 4 bases, leaving 8 bases not matched to a gene. The CDR3 is CASSAGQGWADTQYF. The CDR3 region has the DNA TGTGCCAGCAGCGCTGGACAGGGTTGGGCAGATACGCAGTATTTT.

J is TRBJ2-2 and V is TRBV12-3 or TRBV12-4; TRBD2 matches at 8 bases. The CDR3 length is 14 residues. Trimming removed 6 bases from V and 5 bases from J; junction bases left unmatched: 5. CDR3 sequence (DNA): TGTGCCAGCAGCTTTAGCGGGGCAACCGGGGAGCTGTTTTTT. Its protein product is CASSFSGATGELFF.